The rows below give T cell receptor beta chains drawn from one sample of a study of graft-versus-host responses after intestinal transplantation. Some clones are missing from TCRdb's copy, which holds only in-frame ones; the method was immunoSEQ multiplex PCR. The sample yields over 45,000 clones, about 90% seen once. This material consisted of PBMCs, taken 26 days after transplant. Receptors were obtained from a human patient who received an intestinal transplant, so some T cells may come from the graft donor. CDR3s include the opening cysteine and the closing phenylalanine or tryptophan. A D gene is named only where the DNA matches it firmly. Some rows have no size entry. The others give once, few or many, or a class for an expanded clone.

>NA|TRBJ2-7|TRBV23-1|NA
TGCGCCACCATACTAGAGTACGAGCAGTACTTC
CATILEYEQYF
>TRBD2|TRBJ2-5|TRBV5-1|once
TGCGCCAGCAGTGGCGCGGGGGGGACGGGGGAGACCCAGTACTTC
CASSGAGGTGETQYF
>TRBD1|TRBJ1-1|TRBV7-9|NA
TGTGCCAGCAGCTTAGGACAGGGGACGGCCACTGAAGCTTTCTTT
CASSLGQGTATEAFF
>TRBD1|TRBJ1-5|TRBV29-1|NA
TGCAGCGTTGCGGACAGGGACTGGGGAAGCGGTCATCAGCCCCAGCATTTT
CSVADRDWGSGHQPQHF
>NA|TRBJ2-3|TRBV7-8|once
TGTGCCAGCAGCTTGCGTCCCGCAGATACGCAGTATTTT
CASSLRPADTQYF
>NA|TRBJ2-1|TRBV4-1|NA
TGCGCCAGCAGCCAAGTCCTCTCCTACAATGAGCAGTTCTTC
CASSQVLSYNEQFF
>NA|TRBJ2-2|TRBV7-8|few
TGTGCCAGCCCCGACAACAACACCGGGGAGCTGTTTTTT
CASPDNNTGELFF
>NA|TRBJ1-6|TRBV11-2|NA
TGTGCCAGCAGCACTAACCCGAGGGAATGGACACCCCTCCACTTT
CASSTNPREWTPLHF
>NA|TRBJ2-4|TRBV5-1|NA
TGCGCCAGCAGCTTGAGGGGCGGAGAAAACATTCAGTACTTC
CASSLRGGENIQYF
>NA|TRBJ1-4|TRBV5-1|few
TGCGCCAGCAGCTTGGGGGCCGCAGATAATGAAAAACTGTTTTTT
CASSLGAADNEKLFF
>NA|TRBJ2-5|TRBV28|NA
TGTGCCAGCAGTTTCCCCCAGCGGCAAGAGACCCAGTACTTC
CASSFPQRQETQYF
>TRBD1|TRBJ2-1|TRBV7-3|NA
TGTGCCAGCAGCTTAAGGCCAGGGGGATCCTACAATGAGCAGTTCTTC
CASSLRPGGSYNEQFF
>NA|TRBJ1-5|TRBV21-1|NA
TGTGCCAGCAGCAAAAAATCGGGACAGGGGGCTTCTCAGCCCCAGCATTTT
CASSKKSGQGASQPQHF
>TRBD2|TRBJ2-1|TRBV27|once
TGTGCCAGCACCCTCCGACTAGCGGGGAACAATGAGCAGTTCTTC
CASTLRLAGNNEQFF
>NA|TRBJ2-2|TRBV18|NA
TGTGCCAGCTCACCAATTAGGGAGAGGGAGCTGTTTTTT
CASSPIRERELFF
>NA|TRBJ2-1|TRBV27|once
TGTGCCAGCAGTTTCTCCGTCGATGAGCAGTTCTTC
CASSFSVDEQFF
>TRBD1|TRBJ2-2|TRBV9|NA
TGTGCCAGCAGCGTAGTGGCAGGGGGCCGTGGCGGGGAGCTGTTTTTT
CASSVVAGGRGGELFF
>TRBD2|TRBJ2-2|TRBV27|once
TGTGCCAGCAGTTTAAACCTAGCGGGAGGGAACACCGGGGAGCTGTTTTTT
CASSLNLAGGNTGELFF
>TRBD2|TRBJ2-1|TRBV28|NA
TGTGCCATCAACTCACTAGCGGGAGTGGGAAATGAGCAGTTCTTC
CAINSLAGVGNEQFF
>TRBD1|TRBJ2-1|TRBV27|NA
TGTGCCAGCAGTTTTGGCCCGACAGGGGGGTACAATGAGCAGTTCTTC
CASSFGPTGGYNEQFF
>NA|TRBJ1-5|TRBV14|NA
TGTGCCAGCAGCCAAGATCCTCCGCCCCAGCATTTT
CASSQDPPPQHF
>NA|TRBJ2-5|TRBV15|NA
TGTGCCACCAGCAGAGATCGAGCGGAAGAGACCCAGTACTTC
CATSRDRAEETQYF
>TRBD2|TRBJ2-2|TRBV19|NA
TGTGCCAGTAAGGGGCTAGCGGGGTCGGGCACCGGGGAGCTGTTTTTT
CASKGLAGSGTGELFF
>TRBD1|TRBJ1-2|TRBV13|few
TGTGCCAGCAGCACAGGGGAGGAGTATGGCTACACCTTC
CASSTGEEYGYTF
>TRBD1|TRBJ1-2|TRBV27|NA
TGTGCCAGCAGCCGAAGGACAGGGCCCCTGGGCTATGGCTACACCTTC
CASSRRTGPLGYGYTF
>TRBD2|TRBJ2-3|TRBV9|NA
TGTGCCAGCAACAGCGGGAGTTCTACAGATACGCAGTATTTT
CASNSGSSTDTQYF
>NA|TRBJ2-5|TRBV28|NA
TGTGCCAGCAGTTTTACAGGGTACCCTCAAGAGACCCAGTACTTC
CASSFTGYPQETQYF
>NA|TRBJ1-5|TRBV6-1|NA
TGTGCCAGCAGTGAAGCGCTTCTGGGGGGTGTCAATCAGCCCCAGCATTTT
CASSEALLGGVNQPQHF